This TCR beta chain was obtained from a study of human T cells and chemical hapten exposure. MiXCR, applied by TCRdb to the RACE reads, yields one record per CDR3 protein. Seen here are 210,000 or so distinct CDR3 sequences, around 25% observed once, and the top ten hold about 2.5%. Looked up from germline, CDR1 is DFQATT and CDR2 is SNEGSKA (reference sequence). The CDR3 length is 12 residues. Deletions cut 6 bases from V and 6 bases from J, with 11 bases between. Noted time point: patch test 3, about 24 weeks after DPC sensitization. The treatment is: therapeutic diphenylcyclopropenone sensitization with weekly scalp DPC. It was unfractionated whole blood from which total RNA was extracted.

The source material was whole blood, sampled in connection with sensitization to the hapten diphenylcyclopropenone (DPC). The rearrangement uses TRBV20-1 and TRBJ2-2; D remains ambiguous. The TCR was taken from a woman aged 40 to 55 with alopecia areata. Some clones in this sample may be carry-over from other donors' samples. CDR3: CSAPDNSGELFF. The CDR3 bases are TGCAGTGCGCCTGACAATTCCGGGGAGCTGTTTTTT.